The 29 T cell receptor beta chains below were found in one sample sequenced in a study of blood T cell repertoires in COVID-19. Data came from immunoSEQ multiplex PCR; TCRdb stores just in-frame clones and leaves some out. The table has over 40,000 clones, approximately 86% seen once. Sequencing was performed on peripheral blood. Receptors were obtained from a woman older than 75 with acute or convalescent COVID-19.

The chain is built from TRBV2 and TRBJ1-5; 10 bases map to TRBD1. The CDR3 contains 16 residues. V trimming: 0 bases; J trimming: 6 bases; junction bases outside the gene matches: 5. Germline loops: CDR1 SNHLY, CDR2 FYNNEI. In DNA, the CDR3 is TGTGCCAGCAGTGAAGCGGGACAGGGGATGAGTCAGCCCCAGCATTTT. Its protein is CASSEAGQGMSQPQHF.

The genes are TRBV19 and TRBJ2-6; no clear D gene. The CDR3 is 14 amino acids. From germline, CDR1 is LNHDA and CDR2 SQIVND (reference sequence). The germline V and J ends were trimmed by 5 bases and 1 base, with 6 bases remaining between them. The CDR3 region has the DNA TGTGCCAGTAGTTCAACATCTGGGGCCAACGTCCTGACTTTC. It codes for CASSSTSGANVLTF.

The DNA for the CDR3 is TGCGCCAGCAGCTCCAAGCAGGAGGTGGACACTGAAGCTTTCTTT. The encoded protein is CASSSKQEVDTEAFF. The chain joins TRBV5-1 to TRBJ1-1; D gene ambiguous. Between the trimmed V and J ends, which lost 3 bases and 3 bases, there was a span of 15 bases. Germline V lookup: CDR1 SGHRS, CDR2 YFSETQ. The CDR3 consists of 15 residues.

The chain recombines TRBV5-6 with TRBJ1-6; tentative D call: TRBD1 (6 bases). Trimming took off 3 bases at V and 7 bases at J, with 11 bases between the two ends. Germline assignment: CDR1 SGHDT and CDR2 YYEEEE. This CDR3 contains 14 residues. CDR3 sequence (DNA): TGTGCCAGCAGCTCTGGGGGCGAGAATTCACCCCTCCACTTT. This gives the protein CASSSGGENSPLHF.

The J gene is TRBJ2-2, the V gene TRBV6-5; 7 bases line up with TRBD1. V lost 5 bases to trimming and J lost 1 base; unmatched junction nucleotides: 1. There are 14 residues in the CDR3. The germline CDR1 and CDR2 sequences are MNHEY and SVGAGI. This chain's CDR3 is CASSPGGNTGELFF. CDR3 in DNA: TGTGCCAGCAGTCCAGGGGGGAACACCGGGGAGCTGTTTTTT.

The chain combines TRBV10-3 with TRBJ1-3; maybe TRBD1 (6 bases). The CDR3 sequence is 16 residues long. Trimming removed 8 bases at V and 4 bases at J, with 21 bases between. Germline V gene lookup returns CDR1 ENHRY and CDR2 SYGVKD. CDR3 in amino acids: CAIGSVDSSQGNTIYF. The CDR3 nucleotides read TGTGCCATCGGTTCGGTGGACAGTTCACAGGGAAACACCATATATTTT.

The chain is built from TRBV6-1 and TRBJ2-5, with D unresolved. Trimming took off 0 bases at V and 7 bases at J, with 6 bases between the two ends. The germline gives CDR1 MNHNS, CDR2 SASEGT. The CDR3 runs to 12 residues. The CDR3 here is CASSEARGTQYF. CDR3 sequence (DNA): TGTGCCAGCAGTGAAGCGAGAGGGACCCAGTACTTC.

The genes are TRBV21-1 and TRBJ1-2; the table's TRBD1 call for D was not verified on the DNA. TRBV21-1 is noted as a pseudogene. This CDR3 has 19 amino acids. The chain's CDR3 is CASSKEGLPRQGPNYGYTF. CDR3 bases: TGTGCCAGCAGCAAAGAGGGGCTTCCAAGACAGGGGCCAAACTATGGCTACACCTTC.

V usage is TRBV7-2 and J usage is TRBJ1-2, with D hard to call. The CDR3 totals 17 residues. Germline values: CDR1 SGHTA, CDR2 FQGNSA. Trimming shortened V by 5 bases and J by 4 bases, and 23 bases separated the two germline ends. The CDR3 sequence: CASSPDREGLGSYGYTF. The CDR3 DNA is TGTGCCAGCAGCCCAGATCGGGAAGGGCTGGGATCCTATGGCTACACCTTC.

The rearrangement links TRBV29-1 to TRBJ1-2; 8 positions match TRBD1. There are 13 residues in the CDR3. The V and J ends lost 7 bases and 7 bases, in that order; junction bases with no gene match: 11. The germline V gene encodes CDR1 SQVTM and CDR2 ANQGSEA. CDR3 protein: CSGRTGNTFGYTF. For the CDR3, the DNA is TGCAGCGGACGGACAGGGAATACCTTTGGCTACACCTTC.

This sequence joins TRBV5-6 and TRBJ2-6, with D possibly TRBD2 on 7 matching bases. Between the trimmed V and J ends, which lost 0 bases and 3 bases, there was a span of 13 bases. The CDR3 loop spans 17 amino acids. Germline V lookup: CDR1 SGHDT, CDR2 YYEEEE. The DNA of the CDR3 is TGTGCCAGCAGCTTGGGCCTCGGGGGGCGTGGGGCCAACGTCCTGACTTTC. Translated: CASSLGLGGRGANVLTF.

V and J are TRBV2 and TRBJ2-7; D unclear. The CDR3 length is 12 residues. Germline lookup yields CDR1 SNHLY and CDR2 FYNNEI. V lost 5 bases and J 5 bases, leaving 10 bases between the germline ends. The CDR3 is CASSNTVDEQYF. CDR3 in DNA: TGTGCCAGCAGTAATACAGTAGACGAGCAGTACTTC.

This clone was counted once. The chain joins TRBV10-2 to TRBJ1-1; perhaps TRBD1 as D (6 bases). Trimming stripped 3 bases from V and 4 bases from J, with 9 bases between. The V gene's germline CDR1 is WSHSY and CDR2 SAAADI. This CDR3 is 13 amino acids long. The CDR3 coding sequence is TGCGCCAGCAGTGAACAGGGTACCACTGAAGCTTTCTTT. Translated, it gives CASSEQGTTEAFF.

The chain links TRBV19 to TRBJ2-5, with 8 bases lining up with TRBD2. This CDR3 region has 14 residues. After removal of 5 bases from V and 3 bases from J, the junction contained 5 bases not matched to a gene. Germline V gives CDR1 LNHDA, CDR2 SQIVND (reference sequence). The CDR3 here is CASSQSGGKETQYF. The CDR3, as DNA: TGTGCCAGTAGTCAAAGCGGGGGTAAAGAGACCCAGTACTTC.

CDR3 in amino acids: CASSSGSGGNQPQHF. In DNA form, the CDR3 reads TGTGCCAGCAGCTCTGGGTCCGGAGGGAATCAGCCCCAGCATTTT. The chain uses TRBV27 and TRBJ1-5, with D hard to call. Germline CDR1 MNHEY, CDR2 SMNVEV (reference sequence). The ends were cut back, 6 bases at V and 4 bases at J, with 16 bases in the middle. The CDR3 runs to 15 residues.

V gene TRBV18 combines with J gene TRBJ2-5; D might be TRBD1 (5 bases). Germline V gene data show CDR1 as KGHSH and CDR2 as LQKENI. V was shortened by 2 bases and J by 2 bases, with 9 bases between the two germline ends. This CDR3 has 14 amino acids. Here the CDR3 reads CASSPGNRQETQYF. The CDR3 DNA is TGTGCCAGCTCACCAGGGAACAGGCAAGAGACCCAGTACTTC. The entire variable domain, with the rest obtained from reference TRBV18 and TRBJ2-5, is as follows: NAGVMQNPRHLVRRRGQEARLRCSPMKGHSHVYWYRQLPEEGLKFMVYLQKENIIDESGMPKERFSAEFPKEGPSILRIQQVVRGDSAAYFCASSPGNRQETQYFGPGTRLLVL.

This clone came up once. The rearrangement uses TRBV7-2 and TRBJ2-7, with D perhaps TRBD2 (6 bases). V was shortened by 5 bases and J by 7 bases, with 12 bases between the two germline ends. CDR3 length: 12 amino acids. The germline gives CDR1 SGHTA, CDR2 FQGNSA. CDR3 in amino acids: CASSLPGTEQYF. CDR3 nucleotide sequence: TGTGCCAGCAGCCTACCAGGGACTGAGCAGTACTTC.

The chain is built from TRBV7-9 and TRBJ1-5; TRBD1 matches at 7 bases. Germline CDR1 is SEHNR and CDR2 is FQNEAQ (reference sequence). J lost 0 bases, V lost 4 bases, and 3 bases had no gene match. The CDR3 sequence is 15 residues long. DNA for the CDR3: TGTGCCAGCAGCTCCGGACAGGCTAGCAATCAGCCCCAGCATTTT. Residues: CASSSGQASNQPQHF.

The chain joins TRBV19 to TRBJ1-5; 8 nucleotides agree with TRBD1. Germline V gene data show CDR1 as LNHDA and CDR2 as SQIVND (reference sequence). This CDR3 region has 14 residues. V was clipped by 4 bases and J by 7 bases; unmatched bases: 6. The CDR3 DNA is TGTGCCAGTAGTACTACAGGGGGGGGACAGCCCCAGCATTTT. Translating gives CASSTTGGGQPQHF.

The chain employs TRBV7-2 and TRBJ2-7; TRBD1 matches 9 bases. Losses at the gene ends were 4 bases for V and 4 bases for J; bases not matched to a gene: 5. This CDR3 contains 14 residues. Germline V gene sequence: CDR1 SGHTA, CDR2 FQGNSA. The CDR3, as DNA: TGTGCCAGCAGCTCAGGACAGGGGTGGTACGAGCAGTACTTC. This gives the protein CASSSGQGWYEQYF. Supplemented by reference TRBV7-2 and TRBJ2-7, the full variable domain reads GAGVSQSPSNKVTEKGKDVELRCDPISGHTALYWYRQSLGQGLEFLIYFQGNSAPDKSGLPSDRFSAERTGGSVSTLTIQRTQQEDSAVYLCASSSGQGWYEQYFGPGTRLTVT.

With regard to this clone: Other DNA sequences from this sample encode an identical CDR3 as well. CDR3 residues: CASSLGSGGYQETQYF. The CDR3 DNA is TGTGCCAGCAGCTTAGGTAGCGGGGGGTACCAAGAGACCCAGTACTTC. This rearrangement joins TRBV7-9 to TRBJ2-5, with 10 bases aligning to TRBD2. Germline V gene sequence: CDR1 SEHNR, CDR2 FQNEAQ (reference sequence). The CDR3 extends over 16 amino acids. Trimming at V came to 1 base and at J to 0 bases, leaving 2 bases not matched to a gene.

The chain carries TRBV2 and TRBJ1-5, with D possibly being TRBD1 (5 bases). Germline-derived CDR1 and CDR2 are SNHLY and FYNNEI. Trimming pared 6 bases from V and 2 bases from J, leaving 11 bases between. This CDR3 spans 14 amino acids. The CDR3 loop is CASRLGLGNQPQHF. The CDR3 coding sequence is TGTGCCAGCAGGCTGGGGCTTGGCAATCAGCCCCAGCATTTT.

The rearrangement joins TRBV6-5 to TRBJ2-5, with 11 nucleotides matching TRBD2. Looked up from germline, CDR1 is MNHEY and CDR2 is SVGAGI. J was trimmed by 5 bases and V by 6 bases; bases with no gene match: 5. The CDR3 has 14 residues. CDR3 sequence (DNA): TGTGCCAGCAGACTAGCGGGGGCAGGGGAGACCCAGTACTTC. Translation gives CASRLAGAGETQYF.

The J gene is TRBJ1-1, the V gene TRBV6-5; D call uncertain. The CDR3 is 12 residues long. Between the trimmed V and J ends, which lost 8 bases and 0 bases, there was a span of 7 bases. The germline gives CDR1 MNHEY, CDR2 SVGAGI. Written as DNA, the CDR3 is TGTGCCAGCTACACCGTGAACACTGAAGCTTTCTTT. Residues: CASYTVNTEAFF.

The V and J genes are TRBV19 and TRBJ1-2; possibly TRBD1 for D (5 bases). V gave up 5 bases and J gave up 8 bases, with 18 bases separating them. Looked up from germline, CDR1 is LNHDA and CDR2 is SQIVND (reference sequence). The CDR3 contains 14 residues. CDR3 region: CASSPTAGPWGYTF. The CDR3 nucleotides are TGTGCCAGTAGTCCCACCGCAGGGCCCTGGGGCTACACCTTC.

V usage is TRBV10-3 and J usage is TRBJ1-5; 9 bases fit TRBD1. CDR1 and CDR2 from the germline V gene are ENHRY and SYGVKD. CDR3 length: 15 amino acids. The ends lost 2 bases at V and 6 bases at J; junction bases unmatched: 5. The CDR3, as DNA: TGTGCCATCAGTGAGGGGACAGGGACAGGTCAGCCCCAGCATTTT. Translating gives CAISEGTGTGQPQHF.

CDR3 protein: CASSSAGPANYGYTF. The CDR3 DNA reads TGCGCCAGCAGCTCCGCGGGACCAGCTAACTATGGCTACACCTTC. The chain uses TRBV5-1 and TRBJ1-2, with D perhaps matching TRBD1 (5 bases). The germline CDR1 and CDR2 sequences are SGHRS and YFSETQ. V lost 3 bases, J lost 0 bases, and 12 bases lay in between. This CDR3 is 15 amino acids long.

Details on this clone: The same CDR3 is also encoded by other DNA sequences in this sample. V usage is TRBV2 and J usage is TRBJ2-2; D perhaps matches TRBD2 (5 bases). This CDR3 is built from 13 residues. Germline V gives CDR1 SNHLY, CDR2 FYNNEI. Trimming shortened V by 2 bases and J by 4 bases, and 5 bases separated the two germline ends. CDR3 nucleotide sequence: TGTGCCAGCAGTGAAAGCGGCACCGGGGAGCTGTTTTTT. Translation gives CASSESGTGELFF.

The chain recombines TRBV6-5 with TRBJ2-5, with 13 positions matching TRBD2. Trimming cost V 0 bases and J 6 bases; bases outside gene matches: 4. Looked up from germline, CDR1 is MNHEY and CDR2 is SVGAGI. The CDR3 sequence is 16 residues long. The CDR3 here is CASSYSGLAGAKTQYF. In nucleotides, the CDR3 is TGTGCCAGCAGTTACTCCGGACTAGCGGGGGCGAAGACCCAGTACTTC.